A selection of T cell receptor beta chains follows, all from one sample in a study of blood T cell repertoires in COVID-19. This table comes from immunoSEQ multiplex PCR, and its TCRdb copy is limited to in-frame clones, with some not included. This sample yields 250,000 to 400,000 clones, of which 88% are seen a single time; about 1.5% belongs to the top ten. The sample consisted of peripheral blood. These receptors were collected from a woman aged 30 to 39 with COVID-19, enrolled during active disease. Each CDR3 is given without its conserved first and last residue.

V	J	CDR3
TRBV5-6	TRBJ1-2	ASSLYGLNPTLGDGYT
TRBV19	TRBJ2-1	ASSQAGLAGFGEQF
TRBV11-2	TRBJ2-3	ASSSQAGTSGLDTQY
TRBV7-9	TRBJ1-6	ASSTSAASPLH
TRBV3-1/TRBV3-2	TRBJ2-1	ASSHSSYNEQF
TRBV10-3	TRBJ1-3	AIKGADGNTIY
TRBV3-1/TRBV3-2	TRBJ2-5	ASSQRDREETQY
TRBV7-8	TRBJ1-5	ASSPRAGGSQPQH
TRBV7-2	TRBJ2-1	ASNSGGGSGEQF
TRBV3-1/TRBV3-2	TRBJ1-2	ASSQDSAGTHRGYT
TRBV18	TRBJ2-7	ASSPVGNEQY
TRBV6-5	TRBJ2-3	ASRAPGWGLQY
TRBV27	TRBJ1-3	ASSPSRGYSGNTIY
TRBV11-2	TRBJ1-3	ASSLTGQGRRNTIY
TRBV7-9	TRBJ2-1	ASSLVAAGREQF
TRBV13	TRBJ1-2	ASSLPSRLDGYT
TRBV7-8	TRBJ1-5	ASSPDRNNQPQH
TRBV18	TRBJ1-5	ASSPQRQGTGQPQH
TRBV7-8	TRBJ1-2	ASSPVIRGYT
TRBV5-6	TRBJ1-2	ASSLFAELGNYGYT
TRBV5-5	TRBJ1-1	ASSLGQANTEAF
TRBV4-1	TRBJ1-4	ASTQGLNEKLF
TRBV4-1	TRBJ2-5	ASSQTVPGYQETQY
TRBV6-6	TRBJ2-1	ASSYATGGEQF
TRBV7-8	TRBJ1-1	ASSQGQAMENTEAF
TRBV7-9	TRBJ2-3	ASSLGGLLSRADTQY
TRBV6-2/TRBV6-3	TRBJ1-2	ASTPTGFLGYT